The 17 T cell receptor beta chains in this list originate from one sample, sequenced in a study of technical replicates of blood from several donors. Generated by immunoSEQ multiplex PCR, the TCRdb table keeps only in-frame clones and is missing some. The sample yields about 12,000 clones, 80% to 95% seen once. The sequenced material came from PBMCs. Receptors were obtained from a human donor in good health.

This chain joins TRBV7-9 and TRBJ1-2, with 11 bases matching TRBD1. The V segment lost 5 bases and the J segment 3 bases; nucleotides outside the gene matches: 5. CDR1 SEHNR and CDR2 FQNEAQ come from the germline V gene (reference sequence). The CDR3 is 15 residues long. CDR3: CASSARTGGDYGYTF. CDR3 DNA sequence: TGTGCCAGCAGCGCCCGGACAGGGGGCGACTATGGCTACACCTTC.

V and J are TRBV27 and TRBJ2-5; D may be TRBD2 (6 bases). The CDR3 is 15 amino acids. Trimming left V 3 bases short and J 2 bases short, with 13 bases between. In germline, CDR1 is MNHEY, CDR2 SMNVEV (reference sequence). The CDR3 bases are TGTGCCAGCAGTTTCGCGGGGTTTGGGCAAGAGACCCAGTACTTC. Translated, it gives CASSFAGFGQETQYF.

The CDR3 sequence: CASSLASLAGGYSYEQYF. The CDR3 bases are TGCGCCAGCAGCTTGGCCAGTCTAGCGGGAGGATACTCCTACGAGCAGTACTTC. V is TRBV5-1 and J is TRBJ2-7; 11 nucleotides match TRBD2. The CDR3 loop spans 18 amino acids. Germline V gene data show CDR1 as SGHRS and CDR2 as YFSETQ. V dropped 0 bases and J dropped 0; count of bases not matched to a gene: 8.

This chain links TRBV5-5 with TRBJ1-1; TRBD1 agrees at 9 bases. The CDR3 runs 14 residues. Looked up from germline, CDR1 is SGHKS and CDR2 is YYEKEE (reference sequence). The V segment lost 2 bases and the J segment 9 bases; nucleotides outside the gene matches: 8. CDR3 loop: CASSLEGQGTQAFF. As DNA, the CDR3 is TGTGCCAGCAGCTTAGAGGGACAGGGAACTCAAGCTTTCTTT. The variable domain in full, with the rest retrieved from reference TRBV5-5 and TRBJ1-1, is DAGVTQSPTHLIKTRGQQVTLRCSPISGHKSVSWYQQVLGQGPQFIFQYYEKEERGRGNFPDRFSARQFPNYSSELNVNALLLGDSALYLCASSLEGQGTQAFFGQGTRLTVV.

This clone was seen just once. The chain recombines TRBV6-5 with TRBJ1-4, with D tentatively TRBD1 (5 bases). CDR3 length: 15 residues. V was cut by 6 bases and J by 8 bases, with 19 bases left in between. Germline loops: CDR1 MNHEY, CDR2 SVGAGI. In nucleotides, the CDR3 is TGTGCCAGCAGCGACGGGCTCCAGGGCCAAGAAAAACTGTTTTTT. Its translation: CASSDGLQGQEKLFF.

DNA of the CDR3: TGTGCCAGCACCCCTTCACAGGGCGGGTACACTGAAGCTTTCTTT. Residues: CASTPSQGGYTEAFF. The V gene is TRBV11-2, the J gene TRBJ1-1, with D perhaps TRBD1 (6 bases). Trimming took off 7 bases at V and 3 bases at J, with 18 bases between the two ends. There are 15 residues in the CDR3. CDR1 and CDR2 from the germline V gene are SGHAT and FQNNGV. The whole variable domain, remainder taken from reference TRBV11-2 and TRBJ1-1, is EAGVAQSPRYKIIEKRQSVAFWCNPISGHATLYWYQQILGQGPKLLIQFQNNGVVDDSQLPKDRFSAERLKGVDSTLKIQPAKLEDSAVYLCASTPSQGGYTEAFFGQGTRLTVV.

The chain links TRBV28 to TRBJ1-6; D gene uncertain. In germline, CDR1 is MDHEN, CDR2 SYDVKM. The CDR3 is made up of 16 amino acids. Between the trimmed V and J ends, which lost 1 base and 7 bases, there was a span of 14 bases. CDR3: CASSLLGFAGNSPLHF. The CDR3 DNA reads TGTGCCAGCAGTTTATTGGGCTTTGCGGGGAATTCACCCCTCCACTTT.

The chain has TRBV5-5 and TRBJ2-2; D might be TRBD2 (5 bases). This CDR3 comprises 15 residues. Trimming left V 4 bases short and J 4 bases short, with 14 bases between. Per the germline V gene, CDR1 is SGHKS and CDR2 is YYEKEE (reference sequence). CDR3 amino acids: CASSVYPGSTGELFF. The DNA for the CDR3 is TGTGCCAGCAGCGTCTATCCGGGGTCCACCGGGGAGCTGTTTTTT.

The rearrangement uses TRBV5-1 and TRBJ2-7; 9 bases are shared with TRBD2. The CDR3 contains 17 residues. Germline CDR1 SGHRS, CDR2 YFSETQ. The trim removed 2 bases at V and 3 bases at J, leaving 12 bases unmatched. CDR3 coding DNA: TGCGCCAGCAGCTTAGAGTTGGGCGGGAGGGCCGTCTACGAGCAGTACTTC. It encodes CASSLELGGRAVYEQYF.

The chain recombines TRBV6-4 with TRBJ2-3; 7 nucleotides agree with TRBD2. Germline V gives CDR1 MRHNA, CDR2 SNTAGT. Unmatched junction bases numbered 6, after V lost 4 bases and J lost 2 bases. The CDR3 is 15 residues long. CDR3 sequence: CASSARSGNTDTQYF. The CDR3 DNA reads TGTGCCAGCAGTGCTCGCAGCGGGAACACAGATACGCAGTATTTT.

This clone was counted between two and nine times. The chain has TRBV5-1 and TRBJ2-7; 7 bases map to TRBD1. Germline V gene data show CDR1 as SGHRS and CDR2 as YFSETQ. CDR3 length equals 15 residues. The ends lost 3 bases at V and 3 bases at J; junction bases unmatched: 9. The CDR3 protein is CASSSTTGIFYEQYF. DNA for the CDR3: TGCGCCAGCAGCTCCACGACAGGGATTTTCTACGAGCAGTACTTC. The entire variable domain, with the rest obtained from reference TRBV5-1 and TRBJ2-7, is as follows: KAGVTQTPRYLIKTRGQQVTLSCSPISGHRSVSWYQQTPGQGLQFLFEYFSETQRNKGNFPGRFSGRQFSNSRSEMNVSTLELGDSALYLCASSSTTGIFYEQYFGPGTRLTVT.

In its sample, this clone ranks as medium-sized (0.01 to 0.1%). The CDR3 region is CASSVRLAGGPTDTQYF. The CDR3 bases are TGTGCCAGCAGCGTGAGACTAGCGGGAGGTCCCACAGATACGCAGTATTTT. This chain uses TRBV5-4 with TRBJ2-3, with TRBD2 matching over 13 bases. This CDR3 region has 17 residues. Trimming at V came to 4 bases and at J to 2 bases, leaving 7 bases not matched to a gene. Germline values: CDR1 SGHNT, CDR2 YYREEE (reference sequence).

The CDR3 is CASSSTPGTEAFF. The DNA for the CDR3 is TGTGCCAGCAGCTCCACCCCAGGGACTGAAGCTTTCTTT. The gene calls are TRBV5-6 and TRBJ1-1, with D perhaps matching TRBD1 (5 bases). V shed 3 bases and J shed 5 bases, with 11 bases lying between them. This CDR3 comprises 13 residues. CDR1 and CDR2 from the germline V gene are SGHDT and YYEEEE.

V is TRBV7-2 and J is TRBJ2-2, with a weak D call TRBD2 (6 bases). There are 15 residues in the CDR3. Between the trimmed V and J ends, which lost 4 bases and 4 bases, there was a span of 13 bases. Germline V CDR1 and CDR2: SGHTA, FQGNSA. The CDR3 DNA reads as TGTGCCAGCAGCTCGGGACTCCCGGGCACCGGGGAGCTGTTTTTT. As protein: CASSSGLPGTGELFF.

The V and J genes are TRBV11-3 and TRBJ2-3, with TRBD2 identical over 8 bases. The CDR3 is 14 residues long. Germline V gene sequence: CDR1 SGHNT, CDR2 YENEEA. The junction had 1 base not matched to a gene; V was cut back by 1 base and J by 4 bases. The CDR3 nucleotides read TGTGCCAGCAGCTTAGCGGGAGGGGCAGATACGCAGTATTTT. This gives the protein CASSLAGGADTQYF.

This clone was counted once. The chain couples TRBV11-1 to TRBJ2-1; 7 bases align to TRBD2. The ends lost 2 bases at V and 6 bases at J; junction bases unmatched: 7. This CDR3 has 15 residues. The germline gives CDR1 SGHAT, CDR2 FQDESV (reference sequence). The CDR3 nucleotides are TGTGCCAGCAGCTTATTCGCGGGAGAGGGCAATGAGCAGTTCTTC. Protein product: CASSLFAGEGNEQFF.

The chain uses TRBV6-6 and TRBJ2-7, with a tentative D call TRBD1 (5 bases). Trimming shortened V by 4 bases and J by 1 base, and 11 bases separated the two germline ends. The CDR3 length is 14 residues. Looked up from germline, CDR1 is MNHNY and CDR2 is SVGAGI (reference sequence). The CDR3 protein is CASSSKTDSYEQYF. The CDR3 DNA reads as TGTGCCAGCAGTTCTAAGACAGATTCCTACGAGCAGTACTTC.